The T cell receptor beta chain described here comes from a study of a mutant IDH1 vaccine in newly diagnosed glioma. Study-level information: Investigators started vaccination 4-6 weeks after radiotherapy alone, or with temozolomide cycles. Standard pretreatment was either radiotherapy, temozolomide, or, for most, radiochemotherapy with temozolomide.

Sequenced by immunoSEQ multiplex PCR; TCRdb stores in-frame clones only, minus some. The data contain around 85,000 clones, 75% to 85% of them singletons. Time point: week 23, last vaccination. A single vaccine dose contained 300 ug of mutant IDH1 20-mer peptide, and topical imiquimod was used with it. This clone was detected only a few times. Its antigen is not known. CDR3 size: 14 residues. Deletions cut 5 bases from V and 3 bases from J, with 11 bases between. CDR1 MDHEN and CDR2 SYDVKM come from the germline V gene. The chain joins TRBV28 to TRBJ1-5; D possibly corresponds to TRBD1 (5 bases). The sequencing used PBMCs, collected from a glioma patient whose treatment included an IDH1 peptide vaccine. The sequence derives from a man aged 25-45 years with glioma. Some clones in this sample may be carry-over from other donors' samples. The DNA of the CDR3 is TGTGCCAGCAGTCAGGGTGCTTTCAATCAGCCCCAGCATTTT. It encodes CASSQGAFNQPQHF.